This T cell receptor beta chain stems from a study of blood T cell repertoires in COVID-19. Study-level background: Specimens from acute and convalescent COVID-19 originated in the United States, Italy and Spain.

Study processing details: Amplified reference gene primers provided the basis for estimating nucleated cell counts. The assay was immunoSEQ multiplex PCR, and TCRdb's table has in-frame clones only and misses some. V and J calls and clone size come straight from that table; D and trimming were deduced from the DNA. Here the sample spans approximately 280,000 clones, 70% to 90% being singletons. Germline V gene sequence: CDR1 KGHSH, CDR2 LQKENI. The V end was cut by 3 bases, the J end by 4 bases, with 9 bases between. The CDR3 runs to 13 residues. J is TRBJ1-1 and V is TRBV18, with D uncertain. The sequencing input was peripheral blood. This sequence originates from a woman between 70 and 85 years old with acute or convalescent COVID-19. The CDR3 DNA is TGTGCCAGCTCACCGCCCTACCGCACTGAAGCTTTCTTT. Protein product: CASSPPYRTEAFF. Combining the CDR3 with reference TRBV18 and TRBJ1-1 gives the whole variable domain NAGVMQNPRHLVRRRGQEARLRCSPMKGHSHVYWYRQLPEEGLKFMVYLQKENIIDESGMPKERFSAEFPKEGPSILRIQQVVRGDSAAYFCASSPPYRTEAFFGQGTRLTVV.